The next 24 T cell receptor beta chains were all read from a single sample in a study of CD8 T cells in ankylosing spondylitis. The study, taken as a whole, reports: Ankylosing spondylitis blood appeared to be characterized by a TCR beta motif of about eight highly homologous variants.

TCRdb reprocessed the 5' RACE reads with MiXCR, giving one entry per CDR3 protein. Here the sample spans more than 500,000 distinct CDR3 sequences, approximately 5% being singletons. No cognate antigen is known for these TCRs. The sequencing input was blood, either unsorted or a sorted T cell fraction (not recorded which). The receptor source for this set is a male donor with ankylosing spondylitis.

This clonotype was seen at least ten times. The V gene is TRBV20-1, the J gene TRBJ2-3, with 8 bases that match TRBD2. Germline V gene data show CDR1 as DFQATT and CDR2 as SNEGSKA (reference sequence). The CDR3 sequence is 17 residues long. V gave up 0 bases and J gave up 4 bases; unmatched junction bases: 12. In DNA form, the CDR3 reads TGCAGTGCTAGAGAGCTAGCGGGTCCAGAGGTGGCAGATACGCAGTATTTT. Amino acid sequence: CSARELAGPEVADTQYF.

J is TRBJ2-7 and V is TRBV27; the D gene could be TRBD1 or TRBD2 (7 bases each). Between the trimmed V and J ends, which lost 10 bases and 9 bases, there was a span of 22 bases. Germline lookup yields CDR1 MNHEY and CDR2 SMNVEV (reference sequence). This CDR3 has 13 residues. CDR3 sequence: CAIAASRGGSQYF. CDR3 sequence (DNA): TGTGCCATCGCCGCCTCCAGGGGGGGTTCGCAGTACTTC.

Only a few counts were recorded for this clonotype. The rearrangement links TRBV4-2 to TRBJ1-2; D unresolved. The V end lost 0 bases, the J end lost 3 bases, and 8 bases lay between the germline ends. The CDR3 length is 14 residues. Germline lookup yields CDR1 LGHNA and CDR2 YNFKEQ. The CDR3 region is CASSQEVLDYGYTF. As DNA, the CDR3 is TGTGCCAGCAGCCAAGAAGTGTTGGACTATGGCTACACCTTC.

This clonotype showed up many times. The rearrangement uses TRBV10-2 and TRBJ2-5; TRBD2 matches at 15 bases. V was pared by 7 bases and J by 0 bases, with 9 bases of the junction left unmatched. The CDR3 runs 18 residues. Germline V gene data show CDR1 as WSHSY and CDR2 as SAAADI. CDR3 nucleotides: TGCGCCAGCACCGGACTAGCGGGAGGGCCGGGGTACCAAGAGACCCAGTACTTC. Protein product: CASTGLAGGPGYQETQYF.

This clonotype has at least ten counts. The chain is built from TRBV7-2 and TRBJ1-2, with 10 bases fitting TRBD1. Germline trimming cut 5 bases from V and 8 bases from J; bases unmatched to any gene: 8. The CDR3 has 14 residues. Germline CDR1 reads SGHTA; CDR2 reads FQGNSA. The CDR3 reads CASSTRWDRGGYTF. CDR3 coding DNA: TGTGCCAGCAGCACCAGGTGGGACAGGGGCGGCTACACCTTC.

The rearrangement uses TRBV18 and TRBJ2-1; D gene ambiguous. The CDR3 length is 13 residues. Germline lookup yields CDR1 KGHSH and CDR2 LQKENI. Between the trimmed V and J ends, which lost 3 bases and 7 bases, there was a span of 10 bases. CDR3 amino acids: CASSPILENEQFF. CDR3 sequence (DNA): TGTGCCAGCTCACCGATCTTGGAGAATGAGCAGTTCTTC. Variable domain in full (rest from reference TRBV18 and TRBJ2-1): NAGVMQNPRHLVRRRGQEARLRCSPMKGHSHVYWYRQLPEEGLKFMVYLQKENIIDESGMPKERFSAEFPKEGPSILRIQQVVRGDSAAYFCASSPILENEQFFGPGTRLTVL.

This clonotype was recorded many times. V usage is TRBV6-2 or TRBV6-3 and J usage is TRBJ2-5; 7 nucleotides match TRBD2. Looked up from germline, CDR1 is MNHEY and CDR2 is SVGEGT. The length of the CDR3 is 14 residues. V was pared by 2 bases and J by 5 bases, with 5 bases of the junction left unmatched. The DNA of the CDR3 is TGTGCCAGCAGTTACGTTACTAGCGCTGAGACCCAGTACTTC. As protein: CASSYVTSAETQYF.

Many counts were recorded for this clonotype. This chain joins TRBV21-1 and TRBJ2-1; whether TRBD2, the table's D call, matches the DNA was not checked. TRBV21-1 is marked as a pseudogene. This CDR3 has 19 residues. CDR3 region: CASSAVPPVEAGSYNEQFF. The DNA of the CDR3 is TGTGCCAGCAGCGCCGTTCCCCCCGTAGAAGCGGGAAGCTACAATGAGCAGTTCTTC.

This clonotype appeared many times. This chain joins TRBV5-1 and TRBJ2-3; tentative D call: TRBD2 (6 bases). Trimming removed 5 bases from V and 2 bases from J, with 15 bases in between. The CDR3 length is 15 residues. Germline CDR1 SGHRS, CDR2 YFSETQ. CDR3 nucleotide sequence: TGCGCCAGCAGGCTTATGGCTAGCGTCACAGATACGCAGTATTTT. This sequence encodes CASRLMASVTDTQYF.

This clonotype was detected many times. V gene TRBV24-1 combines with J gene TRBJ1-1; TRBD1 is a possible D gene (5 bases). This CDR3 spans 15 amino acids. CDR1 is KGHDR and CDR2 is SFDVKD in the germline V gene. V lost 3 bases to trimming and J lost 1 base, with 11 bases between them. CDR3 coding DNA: TGTGCCACCAGTGATCCCGGGACGGGGAACACTGAAGCTTTCTTT. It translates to CATSDPGTGNTEAFF.

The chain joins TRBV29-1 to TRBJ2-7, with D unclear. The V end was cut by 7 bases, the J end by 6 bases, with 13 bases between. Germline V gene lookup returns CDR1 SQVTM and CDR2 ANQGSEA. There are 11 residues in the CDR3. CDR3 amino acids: CSASARSEQYF. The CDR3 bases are TGCAGCGCCAGCGCCCGGAGCGAGCAGTACTTC.

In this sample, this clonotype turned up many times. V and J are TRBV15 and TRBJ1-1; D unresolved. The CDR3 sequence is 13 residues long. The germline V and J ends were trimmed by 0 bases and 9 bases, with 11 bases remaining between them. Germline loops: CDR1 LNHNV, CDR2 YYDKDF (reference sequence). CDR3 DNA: TGTGCCACCAGCAGAGAGAGGTGGGCTCAAGCTTTCTTT. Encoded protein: CATSRERWAQAFF.

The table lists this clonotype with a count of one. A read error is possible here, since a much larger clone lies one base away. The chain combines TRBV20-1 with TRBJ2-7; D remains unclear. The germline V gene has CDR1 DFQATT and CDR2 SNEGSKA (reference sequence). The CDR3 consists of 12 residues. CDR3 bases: TGCGGCGCTATCTCAGGCTCCTACGAGCAGTACTTC. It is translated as CGAISGSYEQYF.

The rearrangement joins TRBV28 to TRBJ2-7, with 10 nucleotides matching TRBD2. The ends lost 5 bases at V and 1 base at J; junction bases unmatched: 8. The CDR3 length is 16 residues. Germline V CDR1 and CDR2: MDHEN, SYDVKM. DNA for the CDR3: TGTGCCAGCAGTCTCTCCCCGGGACTAGCGTCCTACGAGCAGTACTTC. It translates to CASSLSPGLASYEQYF.

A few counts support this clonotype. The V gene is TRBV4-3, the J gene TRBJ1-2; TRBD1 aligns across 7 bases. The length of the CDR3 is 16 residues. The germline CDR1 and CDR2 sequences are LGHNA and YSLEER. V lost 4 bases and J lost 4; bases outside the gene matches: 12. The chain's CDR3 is CASSPREGASPYGYTF. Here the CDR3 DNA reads TGCGCCAGCAGCCCCCGCGAGGGGGCGTCCCCCTATGGCTACACCTTC.

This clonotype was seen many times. The CDR3 sequence is CASSFLGTATEAFF. CDR3 nucleotides: TGTGCCAGCAGCTTTTTGGGGACTGCGACTGAAGCTTTCTTT. This sequence joins TRBV7-9 and TRBJ1-1; D is perhaps TRBD1 (5 bases). The CDR3 length is 14 residues. With 3 bases removed from V and 5 bases from J, the gap between germline ends came to 13 bases. In germline, CDR1 is SEHNR, CDR2 FQNEAQ (reference sequence).

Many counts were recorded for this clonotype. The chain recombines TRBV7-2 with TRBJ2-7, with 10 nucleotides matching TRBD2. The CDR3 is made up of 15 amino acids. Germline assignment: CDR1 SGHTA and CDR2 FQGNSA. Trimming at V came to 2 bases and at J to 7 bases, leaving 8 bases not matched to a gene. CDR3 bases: TGTGCCAGCAGCTTAAGTGTAGCGGGGGGTCGGGAGCAGTACTTC. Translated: CASSLSVAGGREQYF.

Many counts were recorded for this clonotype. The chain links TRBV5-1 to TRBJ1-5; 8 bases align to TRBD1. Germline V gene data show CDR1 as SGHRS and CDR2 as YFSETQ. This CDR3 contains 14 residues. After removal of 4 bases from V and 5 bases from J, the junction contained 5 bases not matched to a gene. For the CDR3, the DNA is TGCGCCAGCAGCCCACAGGGGGTTGATCAGCCCCAGCATTTT. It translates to CASSPQGVDQPQHF.

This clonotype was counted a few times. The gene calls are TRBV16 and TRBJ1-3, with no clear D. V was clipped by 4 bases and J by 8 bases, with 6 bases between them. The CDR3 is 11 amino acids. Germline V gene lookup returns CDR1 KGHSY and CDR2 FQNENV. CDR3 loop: CASSRRDTIYF. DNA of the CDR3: TGTGCCAGCAGCCGAAGGGACACCATATATTTT.

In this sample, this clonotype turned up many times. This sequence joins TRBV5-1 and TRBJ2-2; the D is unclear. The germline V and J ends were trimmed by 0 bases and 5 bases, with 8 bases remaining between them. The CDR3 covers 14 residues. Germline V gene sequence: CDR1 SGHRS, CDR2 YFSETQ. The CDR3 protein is CASSLVVDTGELFF. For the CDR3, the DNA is TGCGCCAGCAGCTTGGTTGTGGATACCGGGGAGCTGTTTTTT.

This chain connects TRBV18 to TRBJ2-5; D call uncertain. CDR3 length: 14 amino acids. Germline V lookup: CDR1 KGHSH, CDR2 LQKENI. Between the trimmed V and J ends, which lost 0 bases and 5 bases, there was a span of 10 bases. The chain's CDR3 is CASSPPAKRETQYF. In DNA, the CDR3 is TGTGCCAGCTCACCACCGGCGAAACGGGAGACCCAGTACTTC.

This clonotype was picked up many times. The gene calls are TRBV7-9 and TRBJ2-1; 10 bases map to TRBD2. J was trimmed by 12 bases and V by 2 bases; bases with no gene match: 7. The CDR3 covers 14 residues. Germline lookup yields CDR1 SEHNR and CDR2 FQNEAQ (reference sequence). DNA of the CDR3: TGTGCCAGCAGCTTACTAGCGGGGGCCAGTCGGCAGTTCTTC. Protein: CASSLLAGASRQFF.

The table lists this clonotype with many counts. CDR3 residues: CASSLLFGDGYTF. The CDR3 bases are TGTGCCAGCAGCCTTCTTTTCGGGGATGGCTACACCTTC. The gene calls are TRBV5-5 and TRBJ1-2, with no clear D. V lost 4 bases, J lost 6 bases, and 13 bases lay in between. Germline CDR1 is SGHKS and CDR2 is YYEKEE (reference sequence). The CDR3 totals 13 residues.

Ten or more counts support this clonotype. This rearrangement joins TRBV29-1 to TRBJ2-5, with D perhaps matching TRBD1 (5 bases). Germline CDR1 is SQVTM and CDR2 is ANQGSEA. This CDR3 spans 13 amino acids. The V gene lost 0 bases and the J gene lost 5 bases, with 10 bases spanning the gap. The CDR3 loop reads CSVEETVWETQYF. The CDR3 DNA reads TGCAGCGTTGAAGAGACAGTCTGGGAGACCCAGTACTTC. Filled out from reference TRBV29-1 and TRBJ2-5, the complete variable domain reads SAVISQKPSRDICQRGTSLTIQCQVDSQVTMMFWYRQQPGQSLTLIATANQGSEATYESGFVIDKFPISRPNLTFSTLTVSNMSPEDSSIYLCSVEETVWETQYFGPGTRLLVL.